A selection of T cell receptor beta chains follows, all from one sample in a study of T cell repertoires in cytomegalovirus infection. TCRdb re-derived calls from the reads in MiXCR, one entry per CDR3 protein. Of more than 250,000 distinct CDR3 sequences in the sample, about an eighth are singletons; the top ten hold around 9%. Sequenced: PBMCs. The receptor set was obtained from a human donor in good health (CMV status not recorded). Some clones in this sample may be carry-over from other donors' samples. Both conserved end residues are part of each CDR3. Each record gives: D gene, J gene, V gene, clone size, CDR3 protein. The D gene is left open where the match is weak. Only part of the rows carry a size: once, few, many, or a class if the clone is expanded.

d_gene: TRBD1; j_gene: TRBJ1-5; v_gene: TRBV6-6; abundance: few; CDR3aa: CASSYSLGTGDFQPQHF
d_gene: TRBD1; j_gene: TRBJ1-1; v_gene: TRBV6-4; abundance: many; CDR3aa: CASRDRENTEAFF
d_gene: TRBD2; j_gene: TRBJ2-7; v_gene: TRBV20-1; abundance: .; CDR3aa: CSARDHWRGNYEQYF
d_gene: TRBD2; j_gene: TRBJ2-1; v_gene: TRBV6-2/TRBV6-3; abundance: many; CDR3aa: CASTEAGIPEQFF
d_gene: TRBD2; j_gene: TRBJ2-1; v_gene: TRBV20-1; abundance: .; CDR3aa: CSARGVAGANEQFF
d_gene: .; j_gene: TRBJ1-2; v_gene: TRBV12-3/TRBV12-4; abundance: many; CDR3aa: CASSFAVANFGYTF
d_gene: TRBD2; j_gene: TRBJ2-1; v_gene: TRBV6-2/TRBV6-3; abundance: many; CDR3aa: CASSLPGLEYEQFF
d_gene: .; j_gene: TRBJ2-7; v_gene: TRBV20-1; abundance: .; CDR3aa: CSARMGYEQYF
d_gene: .; j_gene: TRBJ1-2; v_gene: TRBV7-2; abundance: many; CDR3aa: CASSFGREGGYTF
d_gene: .; j_gene: TRBJ1-4; v_gene: TRBV20-1; abundance: few; CDR3aa: CSASPQNEKLFF
d_gene: .; j_gene: TRBJ1-1; v_gene: TRBV28; abundance: few; CDR3aa: CASSPGDTEAFF
d_gene: .; j_gene: TRBJ2-6; v_gene: TRBV7-2; abundance: many; CDR3aa: CASSLVRGAGANVLTF
d_gene: .; j_gene: TRBJ2-3; v_gene: TRBV5-1; abundance: .; CDR3aa: CASSIRTDTQYF
d_gene: .; j_gene: TRBJ2-2; v_gene: TRBV19; abundance: .; CDR3aa: CASSVLANTGELFF
d_gene: TRBD2; j_gene: TRBJ2-3; v_gene: TRBV6-6; abundance: .; CDR3aa: CASSYGLVTDTQYF
d_gene: TRBD2; j_gene: TRBJ2-7; v_gene: TRBV18; abundance: few; CDR3aa: CASSPRQKTGGEQYF
d_gene: .; j_gene: TRBJ2-2; v_gene: TRBV7-6; abundance: few; CDR3aa: CASSGGSNTGELFF
d_gene: .; j_gene: TRBJ1-1; v_gene: TRBV12-3/TRBV12-4; abundance: many; CDR3aa: CASSFLRNTEAFF
d_gene: TRBD1; j_gene: TRBJ1-1; v_gene: TRBV5-1; abundance: .; CDR3aa: CASSPGQGERLTEAFF
d_gene: .; j_gene: TRBJ2-7; v_gene: TRBV11-1; abundance: many; CDR3aa: CASSRTDSYEQYF
d_gene: .; j_gene: TRBJ1-5; v_gene: TRBV10-3; abundance: few; CDR3aa: CAISDEGRGNQPQHF
d_gene: .; j_gene: TRBJ1-1; v_gene: TRBV11-1; abundance: many; CDR3aa: CASSLELSGNTEAFF
d_gene: .; j_gene: TRBJ2-3; v_gene: TRBV7-9; abundance: many; CDR3aa: CASSLRSAGSDTDTQYF
d_gene: TRBD2; j_gene: TRBJ2-7; v_gene: TRBV20-1; abundance: .; CDR3aa: CSARPPWERGSVEQYF